This T cell receptor beta chain was identified during a study of cytomegalovirus exposure and HLA in healthy donors. The CDR3 length is 17 residues. After removal of 0 bases from V and 4 bases from J, the junction contained 4 bases not matched to a gene. Germline assignment: CDR1 SGHKS and CDR2 YYEKEE (reference sequence). The study ran its PCR with 60 Vbeta and 13 Jbeta primers. Sequencing was performed with immunoSEQ multiplex PCR; in TCRdb, only in-frame clones are kept and a portion is missing. This sample has roughly 150,000 clones, with 79% found just once. The V gene is TRBV5-5, the J gene TRBJ2-2; 12 nucleotides line up with TRBD1. The sequence was obtained from a man aged 35 to 55 in good health and CMV-seropositive. Source material: PBMCs. In DNA form, the CDR3 reads TGTGCCAGCAGCTTGGTTGGGACAGGGGGCGGCACCGGGGAGCTGTTTTTT. Protein product: CASSLVGTGGGTGELFF.